This passage covers 21 T cell receptor beta chains from one sample sequenced in a study of T cell responses to AZD1222 COVID-19 vaccine. This table comes from immunoSEQ multiplex PCR, and its TCRdb copy is limited to in-frame clones, with some not included. The sample has 95,000 to 100,000 clones, about nine tenths seen once; the top ten hold 1% to 1.5%. The specimen comprised peripheral blood, sampled on day 0 of AZD1222 vaccination. These receptors were taken from an adult in good health.

The chain joins TRBV2 to TRBJ2-6; 8 nucleotides line up with TRBD1. Germline CDR1 SNHLY, CDR2 FYNNEI. V lost 4 bases to trimming and J lost 3 bases; unmatched junction nucleotides: 2. The CDR3 runs 15 residues. The CDR3 region has the DNA TGTGCCAGCAGTGGGACAGGGTTTGGGGCCAACGTCCTGACTTTC. As protein: CASSGTGFGANVLTF.

The J gene is TRBJ2-1, the V gene TRBV12-3 or TRBV12-4; D not resolved. V was clipped by 7 bases and J by 7 bases, with 14 bases between them. CDR3 length: 13 residues. In DNA form, the CDR3 reads TGTGCCAGCACCCCCATGGTCGGGAATGAGCAGTTCTTC. Protein sequence: CASTPMVGNEQFF.

This clone was counted a single time. The CDR3 sequence is CASSLQGSDTQYF. CDR3 bases: TGTGCCAGCAGTTTACAGGGCTCAGATACGCAGTATTTT. The chain uses TRBV12-3 or TRBV12-4 and TRBJ2-3; D might be TRBD1 (5 bases). The CDR3 totals 13 residues. Between the trimmed V and J ends, which lost 2 bases and 4 bases, there was a span of 7 bases.

This clone appeared once. The chain joins TRBV4-2 to TRBJ2-7, with D perhaps TRBD1 (6 bases). This CDR3 is built from 13 residues. V lost 3 bases, J lost 5 bases, and 11 bases lay in between. Germline V gene sequence: CDR1 LGHNA, CDR2 YNFKEQ. The CDR3 reads CASSQTTGNEQYF. Here the CDR3 DNA reads TGTGCCAGCAGCCAGACAACAGGGAACGAGCAGTACTTC.

The chain has TRBV5-6 and TRBJ2-7; 7 bases fit TRBD1. The germline gives CDR1 SGHDT, CDR2 YYEEEE. V lost 4 bases to trimming and J lost 3 bases; unmatched junction nucleotides: 4. The CDR3 runs 13 residues. The CDR3 DNA follows: TGTGCCAGCAGCATTGGGGACAGCTACGAGCAGTACTTC. It is translated as CASSIGDSYEQYF.

This chain connects TRBV3-1 (or the pseudogene TRBV3-2) to TRBJ1-2; possible D gene TRBD1, 5 bases. Trimming cost V 4 bases and J 4 bases, with 13 bases left between them. This CDR3 has 14 amino acids. In germline, CDR1 is LGHDT, CDR2 YNNKEL (reference sequence). The CDR3 loop is CASSLVRAGYGYTF. The CDR3 DNA reads TGTGCCAGCAGCCTGGTCAGGGCGGGCTATGGCTACACCTTC.

The chain couples TRBV10-3 to TRBJ2-7; D uncertain. The V gene's germline CDR1 is ENHRY and CDR2 SYGVKD. Trimming stripped 0 bases from V and 1 base from J, with 7 bases between. The CDR3 loop spans 14 amino acids. CDR3 coding DNA: TGTGCCATCAGTGAGTCGACGGCTTCCTACGAGCAGTACTTC. Translated, it gives CAISESTASYEQYF.

The chain has TRBV11-2 and TRBJ2-2, with TRBD1 as a possible D gene (6 bases). This CDR3 is 13 amino acids long. Germline CDR1 is SGHAT and CDR2 is FQNNGV. V was shortened by 5 bases and J by 4 bases, with 8 bases between the two germline ends. In nucleotides, the CDR3 is TGTGCCAGCAGCCAGGGGCGCACCGGGGAGCTGTTTTTT. Amino acid sequence: CASSQGRTGELFF. The full variable domain, its missing parts supplied by reference TRBV11-2 and TRBJ2-2, is EAGVAQSPRYKIIEKRQSVAFWCNPISGHATLYWYQQILGQGPKLLIQFQNNGVVDDSQLPKDRFSAERLKGVDSTLKIQPAKLEDSAVYLCASSQGRTGELFFGEGSRLTVL.

This clone was detected only once. The gene calls are TRBV28 and TRBJ2-1, with TRBD2 as a possible D gene (5 bases). The CDR3 loop spans 15 amino acids. Germline CDR1 is MDHEN and CDR2 is SYDVKM. The germline V and J ends were trimmed by 3 bases and 4 bases, with 13 bases remaining between them. This chain's CDR3 is CASSFSLATYNEQFF. In DNA form, the CDR3 reads TGTGCCAGCAGTTTTTCCCTAGCAACTTACAATGAGCAGTTCTTC.

This chain uses TRBV5-1 with TRBJ2-3, with D perhaps TRBD2 (6 bases). CDR1 and CDR2 (germline): SGHRS, YFSETQ. This CDR3 comprises 15 residues. V was shortened by 0 bases and J by 4 bases, with 12 bases between the two germline ends. The CDR3 DNA sequence: TGCGCCAGCAGCTTGGAGCGGGTTATACCAGATACGCAGTATTTT. Encoded protein: CASSLERVIPDTQYF.

V and J are TRBV29-1 and TRBJ2-5; weak D call: TRBD2 (5 bases). This CDR3 spans 14 amino acids. Deletions cut 8 bases from V and 4 bases from J, with 20 bases between. The germline V gene encodes CDR1 SQVTM and CDR2 ANQGSEA. CDR3 coding DNA: TGCAGCCACGCCGATGGACTCCGGCGAGAGACCCAGTACTTC. Translated, it gives CSHADGLRRETQYF.

This chain uses TRBV7-9 with TRBJ2-1; tentatively, D is TRBD1 (6 bases). CDR3 length: 16 residues. The germline V gene encodes CDR1 SEHNR and CDR2 FQNEAQ (reference sequence). The V end was cut by 4 bases, the J end by 4 bases, with 17 bases between. The CDR3 spells CASSSGGPGYYNEQFF. DNA for the CDR3: TGTGCCAGCAGCTCTGGGGGCCCGGGGTATTACAATGAGCAGTTCTTC.

The count of this clone is one. V gene TRBV14 combines with J gene TRBJ2-1; D unclear. CDR3 size: 16 residues. CDR1 and CDR2 (germline): SGHDN, FVKESK. V was pared by 4 bases and J by 3 bases, with 16 bases between. CDR3 in DNA: TGTGCCAGCAGCCCCGGCGTTGCCCTTTTCTACAATGAGCAGTTCTTC. It is translated as CASSPGVALFYNEQFF.

The chain recombines TRBV28 with TRBJ1-3; 8 nucleotides match TRBD1. Trimming at V came to 5 bases and at J to 6 bases, leaving 12 bases not matched to a gene. This CDR3 has 16 residues. Germline V gene sequence: CDR1 MDHEN, CDR2 SYDVKM. CDR3: CASSPTGTGRTNTIYF. The CDR3 DNA is TGTGCCAGCAGTCCCACCGGGACAGGACGGACAAACACCATATATTTT. Looking up the rest from reference TRBV28 and TRBJ1-3 gives the full variable domain: DVKVTQSSRYLVKRTGEKVFLECVQDMDHENMFWYRQDPGLGLRLIYFSYDVKMKEKGDIPEGYSVSREKKERFSLILESASTNQTSMYLCASSPTGTGRTNTIYFGEGSWLTVV.

This clone was seen just once. The rearrangement uses TRBV7-9 and TRBJ2-5; TRBD2 aligns across 7 bases. V was pared by 5 bases and J by 2 bases, with 2 bases of the junction left unmatched. CDR3 length: 13 amino acids. The germline CDR1 and CDR2 sequences are SEHNR and FQNEAQ (reference sequence). The CDR3 DNA sequence: TGTGCCAGCAGCCGGGGGGAACAAGAGACCCAGTACTTC. Residues: CASSRGEQETQYF.

The V and J genes are TRBV12-3 or TRBV12-4 and TRBJ1-2; TRBD1 agrees at 8 bases. The V segment lost 5 bases and the J segment 4 bases; nucleotides outside the gene matches: 3. The CDR3 is 13 residues long. The CDR3 region has the DNA TGTGCCAGCAGTCCTACAGGGGGCTATGGCTACACCTTC. Its protein is CASSPTGGYGYTF.

The chain combines TRBV7-6 with TRBJ2-1, with 8 bases aligning to TRBD1. The CDR3 consists of 13 residues. The V segment lost 1 base and the J segment 16 bases; nucleotides outside the gene matches: 9. Looked up from germline, CDR1 is SGHVS and CDR2 is FNYEAQ. The CDR3 DNA reads TGTGCCAGCAGCTTAGACCCGACAGGGGTCTACTTCTTC. Translating gives CASSLDPTGVYFF. Together with reference TRBV7-6 and TRBJ2-1, the CDR3 gives the full variable domain: GAGVSQSPRYKVTKRGQDVALRCDPISGHVSLYWYRQALGQGPEFLTYFNYEAQQDKSGLPNDRFSAERPEGSISTLTIQRTEQRDSAMYRCASSLDPTGVYFFGPGTRLTVL.

The V and J genes are TRBV19 and TRBJ1-2, with TRBD1 as a possible D gene (5 bases). The germline V and J ends were trimmed by 11 bases and 4 bases, with 23 bases remaining between them. This CDR3 contains 15 residues. Germline lookup yields CDR1 LNHDA and CDR2 SQIVND (reference sequence). The CDR3 DNA sequence: TGTGCCTCTAGTCAACGTGCCCGGGACTTCTATGGCTACACCTTC. Amino acids: CASSQRARDFYGYTF.

This chain joins TRBV7-6 and TRBJ2-1; 9 nucleotides agree with TRBD1. CDR3 length: 16 residues. Germline CDR1 and CDR2: SGHVS and FNYEAQ. The V and J ends lost 5 bases and 7 bases, in that order; junction bases with no gene match: 12. The CDR3 loop reads CASSRSVGQGTNEQFF. CDR3 coding DNA: TGTGCCAGCAGCCGATCGGTGGGACAGGGAACGAATGAGCAGTTCTTC.

V and J are TRBV10-2 and TRBJ1-3; D remains unclear. The V end was cut by 7 bases, the J end by 2 bases, with 12 bases between. The CDR3 contains 14 residues. Germline V gene data show CDR1 as WSHSY and CDR2 as SAAADI. The CDR3 sequence: CASTSPGAGNTIYF. The CDR3 nucleotides read TGCGCCAGCACATCCCCTGGGGCTGGAAACACCATATATTTT.

This chain connects TRBV7-6 to TRBJ2-2, with 12 bases matching TRBD1. The CDR3 contains 16 residues. Trimming removed 3 bases from V and 6 bases from J; junction bases left unmatched: 5. From germline, CDR1 is SGHVS and CDR2 FNYEAQ. The CDR3 loop is CASSFRRDRGPGELFF. DNA of the CDR3: TGTGCCAGCAGCTTTCGCCGGGACAGGGGGCCCGGGGAGCTGTTTTTT.